This TCR beta chain is from a study of shared clonotypes between healthy human individuals. Study overall: Donors had three CD4 naive, three CD4 memory, two CD8 naive and one CD8 memory plate apiece. General study points: Larger estimated richness was generally seen in naive subsets than in memory subsets. Against clonotypes common to all four donors, non-shared ones had lower generation probabilities.

Worth noting for this clone: Its antigen remains unidentified.

The naive CD8 subset, CD45RO-negative cells positively selected for CCR7, excluded terminally differentiated effector memory CD45RA+ cells. An assay was performed, and its level was deep. Data came from immunoSEQ multiplex PCR; TCRdb stores just in-frame clones and leaves some out. This sample yields around 1.9 million clones, of which approximately 92% are seen a single time; approximately 1.6% belongs to the top ten. The germline V gene has CDR1 LGHNT and CDR2 FRNRAP. This CDR3 is 18 amino acids long. V was clipped by 1 base and J by 0 bases; unmatched bases: 8. The chain is built from TRBV12-5 and TRBJ2-2, with 7 nucleotides matching TRBD1. The TCR originated in a man between 18 and 35 years old in good health. Some clones in this sample may be carry-over from other donors' samples. Sequences were obtained from naive CD8+ T cells from PBMCs. CDR3 amino acids: CASGLGYPTGTNTGELFF. CDR3 DNA sequence: TGTGCTAGTGGTTTGGGATACCCGACAGGGACGAACACCGGGGAGCTGTTTTTT.